These 25 T cell receptor beta chains were sequenced from one sample in a study of spatial heterogeneity in lung cancer. The time point is: blood at routine non-recurrence follow-up after resection. Using its own MiXCR run on the 5' RACE reads, TCRdb lists one record per CDR3 protein. The profile shows more than 40,000 distinct CDR3 sequences, about 22% of them singletons. The sequencing used PBMCs, collected at follow-up. These receptors were taken from a female donor with early-stage non-small cell lung cancer.

The chain employs TRBV5-5 and TRBJ2-5; D is undetermined. This CDR3 spans 15 amino acids. V lost 0 bases and J 2 bases, leaving 11 bases between the germline ends. CDR1 SGHKS and CDR2 YYEKEE come from the germline V gene (reference sequence). CDR3: CASSLGAAGQETQYF. The DNA of the CDR3 is TGTGCCAGCAGCTTGGGGGCTGCTGGACAAGAGACCCAGTACTTC.

This clonotype came up many times. The chain has TRBV9 and TRBJ1-6; 10 bases line up with TRBD1. The V gene end was trimmed by 0 bases and the J gene end by 10 bases; junction bases not matched to a gene: 7. The CDR3 consists of 16 residues. CDR1 is SGDLS, CDR2 YYNGEE, per germline. CDR3 coding DNA: TGTGCCAGCAGCGTAGGACAGGGGGCCGATGTGTCACCCCTCCACTTT. It yields the protein CASSVGQGADVSPLHF.

This clonotype was detected only a few times. The chain has TRBV5-6 and TRBJ2-2; 7 positions agree with TRBD2. Germline trimming cut 4 bases from V and 7 bases from J; bases unmatched to any gene: 7. The CDR3 is 14 amino acids. CDR1 and CDR2 from the germline V gene are SGHDT and YYEEEE. In DNA, the CDR3 is TGTGCCAGCAGCACCGGAGCGGGATTCGGGGAGCTGTTTTTT. It encodes CASSTGAGFGELFF.

The chain recombines TRBV7-9 with TRBJ2-5; D possibly corresponds to TRBD2 (5 bases). CDR3 length: 13 residues. The V end was cut by 5 bases, the J end by 5 bases, with 12 bases between. Germline CDR1 and CDR2: SEHNR and FQNEAQ (reference sequence). The CDR3 loop is CASSLPWEETQYF. CDR3 DNA: TGTGCCAGCAGCCTACCCTGGGAGGAGACCCAGTACTTC.

This clonotype was recorded only once. It is likely a read error, because the conserved phenylalanine at the end of the CDR3 is missing. V is TRBV9 and J is TRBJ1-2; no reliable D call. Germline-derived CDR1 and CDR2 are SGDLS and YYNGEE. V lost 0 bases to trimming and J lost 3 bases, with 12 bases between them. This CDR3 is 15 amino acids long. CDR3 in DNA: TGTGCCAGCAGCGTAGAGGGTTTAGGGCACTATGGCTACACCATC. Its translation is CASSVEGLGHYGYTI.

The chain employs TRBV24-1 and TRBJ2-2; 10 positions match TRBD2. The CDR3 length is 15 residues. CDR1 KGHDR and CDR2 SFDVKD come from the germline V gene. With V trimmed by 3 bases and J by 8 bases, 5 bases remained unmatched. CDR3 amino acids: CATSDPGTSVGELFF. For the CDR3, the DNA is TGTGCCACCAGTGATCCAGGGACTAGCGTTGGGGAGCTGTTTTTT.

This clonotype has ten or more counts. The gene calls are TRBV7-9 and TRBJ1-1; possible D gene TRBD1, 6 bases. CDR1 and CDR2 (germline): SEHNR, FQNEAQ (reference sequence). Trimming pared 7 bases from V and 0 bases from J, leaving 21 bases between. The CDR3 contains 17 residues. The CDR3 region has the DNA TGTGCCAGCACCGGCGGCCCAGGGGTCTCCTTGAACACTGAAGCTTTCTTT. Its translation: CASTGGPGVSLNTEAFF.

This clonotype was counted a few times. The CDR3: CASSNGQQETQYF. As DNA, the CDR3 is TGTGCCAGCAGCAACGGTCAGCAAGAGACCCAGTACTTC. J is TRBJ2-5 and V is TRBV11-2, with D uncertain. V shed 5 bases and J shed 2 bases, with 9 bases lying between them. The CDR3 runs 13 residues. Germline-derived CDR1 and CDR2 are SGHAT and FQNNGV.

The CDR3 spells CSAREGGRTDTQYF. CDR3 DNA sequence: TGCAGTGCTAGAGAGGGGGGCAGGACAGATACGCAGTATTTT. The V gene is TRBV20-1, the J gene TRBJ2-3; D is tentatively TRBD1 or TRBD2 (6 bases each). CDR1 and CDR2 (germline): DFQATT, SNEGSKA (reference sequence). V was cut by 0 bases and J by 3 bases, with 10 bases left in between. The CDR3 totals 14 residues.

This clonotype was seen ten or more times. The chain employs TRBV5-1 and TRBJ2-7; TRBD1 aligns across 7 bases. The CDR3 has 13 amino acids. Trimming took 0 bases from V and 6 from J; bases not matched to a gene: 3. Germline assignment: CDR1 SGHRS and CDR2 YFSETQ. This CDR3 reads CASSLGTGGEQYV. The DNA for the CDR3 is TGCGCCAGCAGCTTGGGGACAGGTGGCGAGCAGTACGTC.

This clonotype was observed a handful of times. This chain uses TRBV11-2 with TRBJ1-1; D is unresolved. The V end lost 6 bases, the J end lost 8 bases, and 22 bases lay between the germline ends. This CDR3 region has 15 residues. CDR1 is SGHAT, CDR2 FQNNGV, per germline. The CDR3 sequence: CASRWARYRTREAFF. In nucleotides, the CDR3 is TGTGCCAGCAGATGGGCCAGGTATCGCACCCGGGAAGCTTTCTTT. Variable domain in full (rest from reference TRBV11-2 and TRBJ1-1): EAGVAQSPRYKIIEKRQSVAFWCNPISGHATLYWYQQILGQGPKLLIQFQNNGVVDDSQLPKDRFSAERLKGVDSTLKIQPAKLEDSAVYLCASRWARYRTREAFFGQGTRLTVV.

The V gene is TRBV5-1, the J gene TRBJ1-1, with D perhaps matching TRBD1 (6 bases). V was trimmed by 2 bases and J by 0 bases, leaving 11 bases between them. Germline CDR1 reads SGHRS; CDR2 reads YFSETQ. CDR3 size: 15 residues. CDR3 nucleotides: TGCGCCAGCAGCTTCGCGGGACACCTGAACACTGAAGCTTTCTTT. It yields the protein CASSFAGHLNTEAFF. Combining the CDR3 with reference TRBV5-1 and TRBJ1-1 gives the whole variable domain KAGVTQTPRYLIKTRGQQVTLSCSPISGHRSVSWYQQTPGQGLQFLFEYFSETQRNKGNFPGRFSGRQFSNSRSEMNVSTLELGDSALYLCASSFAGHLNTEAFFGQGTRLTVV.

This clonotype has ten or more counts. This chain links TRBV18 with TRBJ1-1; 9 nucleotides match TRBD1. J lost 5 bases, V lost 2 bases, and 6 bases had no gene match. The CDR3 covers 15 residues. CDR1 KGHSH and CDR2 LQKENI come from the germline V gene. The CDR3 region has the DNA TGTGCCAGCTCACCATTGACAGGGGGAAGTACTGAAGCTTTCTTT. Amino acid sequence: CASSPLTGGSTEAFF.

This clonotype counts as medium-sized. The chain has TRBV2 and TRBJ2-3; TRBD2 might be the D (5 bases). Germline loops: CDR1 SNHLY, CDR2 FYNNEI. The CDR3 runs 13 residues. Between the trimmed V and J ends, which lost 10 bases and 2 bases, there was a span of 13 bases. DNA for the CDR3: TGTGCCACTGAGGGTCCCCCCACAGATACGCAGTATTTT. Translating it yields CATEGPPTDTQYF. The full variable domain, completed using reference TRBV2 and TRBJ2-3, is EPEVTQTPSHQVTQMGQEVILRCVPISNHLYFYWYRQILGQKVEFLVSFYNNEISEKSEIFDDQFSVERPDGSNFTLKIRSTKLEDSAMYFCATEGPPTDTQYFGPGTRLTVL.

The rearrangement links TRBV2 to TRBJ2-7, with 8 bases matching TRBD1. Germline CDR1 and CDR2: SNHLY and FYNNEI. The CDR3 loop spans 13 amino acids. Losses at the gene ends were 7 bases for V and 1 base for J; bases not matched to a gene: 3. The DNA for the CDR3 is TGTGCCAGCAAGGGGACAGGATCCTACGAGCAGTACTTC. This sequence encodes CASKGTGSYEQYF. The entire variable domain, with the rest obtained from reference TRBV2 and TRBJ2-7, is as follows: EPEVTQTPSHQVTQMGQEVILRCVPISNHLYFYWYRQILGQKVEFLVSFYNNEISEKSEIFDDQFSVERPDGSNFTLKIRSTKLEDSAMYFCASKGTGSYEQYFGPGTRLTVT.

This clonotype was recorded at least ten times. The chain recombines TRBV5-4 with TRBJ2-1; 14 bases align to TRBD2. Losses at the gene ends were 4 bases for V and 3 bases for J; bases not matched to a gene: 3. The CDR3 sequence is 16 residues long. Per germline, CDR1 SGHNT and CDR2 YYREEE (reference sequence). CDR3 loop: CASSLGTSGSYNEQFF. CDR3 sequence (DNA): TGTGCCAGCAGCCTCGGGACTAGCGGGAGCTACAATGAGCAGTTCTTC. Combining the CDR3 with reference TRBV5-4 and TRBJ2-1 gives the whole variable domain ETGVTQSPTHLIKTRGQQVTLRCSSQSGHNTVSWYQQALGQGPQFIFQYYREEENGRGNFPPRFSGLQFPNYSSELNVNALELDDSALYLCASSLGTSGSYNEQFFGPGTRLTVL.

This clonotype was observed at least ten times. The chain joins TRBV12-3 or TRBV12-4 to TRBJ1-1, with 7 bases that match TRBD1. Trimming cost V 5 bases and J 1 base; bases outside gene matches: 7. The CDR3 totals 15 residues. CDR3 in amino acids: CASSDDRVRNTEAFF. DNA for the CDR3: TGTGCCAGCAGTGACGACAGGGTAAGGAACACTGAAGCTTTCTTT.

This clonotype was seen a handful of times. This chain joins TRBV27 and TRBJ2-2; D remains unclear. The CDR3 runs to 12 residues. V was cut by 6 bases and J by 5 bases, with 7 bases left in between. Germline values: CDR1 MNHEY, CDR2 SMNVEV (reference sequence). CDR3 nucleotide sequence: TGTGCCAGCAGGGAAGCGACCGGGGAGCTGTTTTTT. This sequence encodes CASREATGELFF.

This clonotype was counted once. The CDR3 nucleotides are TGTGCCAGCAGTTTAAACCCCCTGACAGGGAATCAGCCCCAGCATTTT. Encoded protein: CASSLNPLTGNQPQHF. The gene calls are TRBV12-3 or TRBV12-4 and TRBJ1-5, with 7 bases fitting TRBD1. V lost 2 bases to trimming and J lost 4 bases; unmatched junction nucleotides: 8. The CDR3 extends over 16 amino acids.

This clonotype was counted only a few times. The chain joins TRBV5-1 to TRBJ2-7, with a weak D call TRBD1 (5 bases). V was shortened by 2 bases and J by 5 bases, with 14 bases between the two germline ends. Germline V gene lookup returns CDR1 SGHRS and CDR2 YFSETQ. The CDR3 covers 14 residues. DNA for the CDR3: TGCGCCAGCAGCTTCGACAGTTATTCGGACGAGCAGTACGTC. This translates into CASSFDSYSDEQYV.

About this clonotype itself: Since a much larger clone is just one base distant, this may be a read error. The rearrangement uses TRBV9 and TRBJ2-1; TRBD1 matches at 10 bases. The CDR3 sequence is 16 residues long. The ends lost 3 bases at V and 13 bases at J; junction bases unmatched: 16. Germline values: CDR1 SGDLS, CDR2 YYNGEE. CDR3 protein: CASSGIGTGEEKQQFF. The CDR3 DNA sequence: TGTGCCAGCAGCGGGATCGGGACAGGGGAGGAGAAACAACAGTTCTTC. The variable domain in full, with the rest retrieved from reference TRBV9 and TRBJ2-1, is DSGVTQTPKHLITATGQRVTLRCSPRSGDLSVYWYQQSLDQGLQFLIQYYNGEERAKGNILERFSAQQFPDLHSELNLSSLELGDSALYFCASSGIGTGEEKQQFFGPGTRLTVL.

This clonotype was observed at least ten times. V gene TRBV12-3 or TRBV12-4 combines with J gene TRBJ1-2; possibly TRBD1 for D (6 bases). Trimming removed 5 bases from V and 4 bases from J, with 14 bases in between. The CDR3 is made up of 14 amino acids. CDR3 residues: CASSPLSGAYGYTF. In DNA, the CDR3 is TGTGCCAGCAGTCCTCTCTCGGGGGCCTATGGCTACACCTTC.

This clonotype has more than one count but fewer than ten. The V call is TRBV6-6, the J call TRBJ2-1, with D unresolved. V was pared by 5 bases and J by 12 bases, with 17 bases between. The CDR3 is made up of 13 amino acids. Germline V lookup: CDR1 MNHNY, CDR2 SVGAGI (reference sequence). CDR3 in amino acids: CASSGNQDAAQFF. Here the CDR3 DNA reads TGTGCCAGCAGTGGAAACCAGGACGCTGCGCAGTTCTTC.

This rearrangement joins TRBV5-5 to TRBJ2-7, with TRBD2 matching over 7 bases. Per germline, CDR1 SGHKS and CDR2 YYEKEE (reference sequence). The CDR3 runs 15 residues. V trimming: 3 bases; J trimming: 2 bases; junction bases outside the gene matches: 8. In DNA, the CDR3 is TGTGCCAGCAGCTCCCCGGGGGGACTTACCTACGAGCAGTACTTC. Encoded protein: CASSSPGGLTYEQYF.

This clonotype was seen ten or more times. The chain joins TRBV29-1 to TRBJ2-3; D is unclear. Trimming shortened V by 1 base and J by 6 bases, and 8 bases separated the two germline ends. This CDR3 is built from 12 residues. Germline V gives CDR1 SQVTM, CDR2 ANQGSEA. As DNA, the CDR3 is TGCAGCGTTGAAGTATTGGGGGATACGCAGTATTTT. It yields the protein CSVEVLGDTQYF.